These 11 T cell receptor beta chains were sequenced from one sample in a study of blood T cell repertoires in COVID-19. Libraries were prepared by immunoSEQ multiplex PCR; TCRdb keeps only in-frame clonotypes and omits some of them. The table records some 83,000 clones, roughly 78% of them present only once. Sequencing was performed on peripheral blood. These receptors all stem from a woman older than 75 with acute or convalescent COVID-19.

This chain links TRBV6-6 with TRBJ2-5, with 7 bases that match TRBD2. Germline-derived CDR1 and CDR2 are MNHNY and SVGAGI (reference sequence). This CDR3 is built from 14 residues. With V trimmed by 7 bases and J by 5 bases, 10 bases remained unmatched. In DNA form, the CDR3 reads TGTGCCAGCACCCTCGGAGGACTAGTTGAGACCCAGTACTTC. Translation: CASTLGGLVETQYF.

This chain connects TRBV5-1 to TRBJ2-7; 8 bases are shared with TRBD2. The junction had 10 bases not matched to a gene; V was cut back by 5 bases and J by 6 bases. The CDR3 runs to 14 residues. CDR1 and CDR2 from the germline V gene are SGHRS and YFSETQ. CDR3 region: CASSPALAGGEQYF. CDR3 nucleotide sequence: TGCGCCAGCAGTCCTGCCCTGGCGGGGGGCGAGCAGTACTTC.

The rearrangement links TRBV3-1 (or the pseudogene TRBV3-2) to TRBJ2-7; the D is unclear. The V and J ends lost 4 bases and 4 bases respectively, with 11 bases between them. CDR3 size: 13 residues. The germline gives CDR1 LGHDT, CDR2 YNNKEL (reference sequence). In DNA, the CDR3 is TGTGCCAGCAGCCCACCGGGTAGTTACGAGCAGTACTTC. Translation gives CASSPPGSYEQYF.

The chain employs TRBV7-2 and TRBJ2-5; perhaps TRBD2 as D (6 bases). The CDR3 totals 13 residues. V lost 3 bases and J lost 2, with 7 bases in between. Per the germline V gene, CDR1 is SGHTA and CDR2 is FQGNSA. For the CDR3, the DNA is TGTGCCAGCAGCTTCGGGGGACAAGAGACCCAGTACTTC. Translated: CASSFGGQETQYF.

The chain is built from TRBV14 and TRBJ1-6, with D uncertain. The germline V and J ends were trimmed by 0 bases and 7 bases, with 4 bases remaining between them. The CDR3 consists of 13 residues. The germline CDR1 and CDR2 sequences are SGHDN and FVKESK. CDR3 nucleotides: TGTGCCAGCAGCCAAGATCTAAATTCACCCCTCCACTTT. This codes for CASSQDLNSPLHF.

The chain employs TRBV7-2 and TRBJ2-1; D is perhaps TRBD1 (6 bases). This CDR3 spans 15 amino acids. The germline gives CDR1 SGHTA, CDR2 FQGNSA. V lost 3 bases and J 5 bases, leaving 14 bases between the germline ends. CDR3 coding DNA: TGTGCCAGCAGCTTTAACAGGGCCATCGACAATGAGCAGTTCTTC. Protein product: CASSFNRAIDNEQFF.

The rearrangement links TRBV5-4 to TRBJ1-2; D may be TRBD1 (6 bases). Deletions cut 5 bases from V and 4 bases from J, with 21 bases between. This CDR3 has 16 residues. Germline V CDR1 and CDR2: SGHNT, YYREEE (reference sequence). In DNA, the CDR3 is TGTGCCAGCAGACTGAACCGGGACACCGTACGCTATGGCTACACCTTC. Translation gives CASRLNRDTVRYGYTF.

This chain links TRBV11-2 with TRBJ2-3, with 9 bases lining up with TRBD2. CDR1 and CDR2 (germline): SGHAT, FQNNGV. The CDR3 extends over 13 amino acids. Germline trimming cut 5 bases from V and 13 bases from J; bases unmatched to any gene: 10. In nucleotides, the CDR3 is TGTGCCAGCAGCCCCCCAGAGCGGGGGGCCGAGTATTTT. Its protein is CASSPPERGAEYF. The full variable domain, with the rest looked up from reference TRBV11-2 and TRBJ2-3, is EAGVAQSPRYKIIEKRQSVAFWCNPISGHATLYWYQQILGQGPKLLIQFQNNGVVDDSQLPKDRFSAERLKGVDSTLKIQPAKLEDSAVYLCASSPPERGAEYFGPGTRLTVL.

The J gene is TRBJ2-7, the V gene TRBV7-2; the D is unclear. The CDR3 extends over 12 amino acids. Deletions cut 6 bases from V and 0 bases from J, with 6 bases between. Germline V gene lookup returns CDR1 SGHTA and CDR2 FQGNSA. In nucleotides, the CDR3 is TGTGCCAGCAGAACAAACTCCTACGAGCAGTACTTC. It is translated as CASRTNSYEQYF.

The rearrangement joins TRBV30 to TRBJ2-2, with 8 positions matching TRBD2. The CDR3 is made up of 14 amino acids. The ends lost 1 base at V and 7 bases at J; junction bases unmatched: 5. Germline CDR1 reads GTSNPN; CDR2 reads SVGIG (reference sequence). The CDR3 is CAWSGAGVRGELFF. The CDR3 nucleotides read TGTGCCTGGAGTGGAGCGGGGGTTCGCGGGGAGCTGTTTTTT.

This sequence joins TRBV27 and TRBJ1-1; possible D gene TRBD1, 5 bases. This CDR3 is built from 15 residues. CDR1 is MNHEY and CDR2 is SMNVEV in the germline V gene (reference sequence). Trimming pared 3 bases from V and 2 bases from J, leaving 13 bases between. In DNA form, the CDR3 reads TGTGCCAGCAGTTTCGGCCGGGGGGGAAACACTGAAGCTTTCTTT. Amino acid sequence: CASSFGRGGNTEAFF.